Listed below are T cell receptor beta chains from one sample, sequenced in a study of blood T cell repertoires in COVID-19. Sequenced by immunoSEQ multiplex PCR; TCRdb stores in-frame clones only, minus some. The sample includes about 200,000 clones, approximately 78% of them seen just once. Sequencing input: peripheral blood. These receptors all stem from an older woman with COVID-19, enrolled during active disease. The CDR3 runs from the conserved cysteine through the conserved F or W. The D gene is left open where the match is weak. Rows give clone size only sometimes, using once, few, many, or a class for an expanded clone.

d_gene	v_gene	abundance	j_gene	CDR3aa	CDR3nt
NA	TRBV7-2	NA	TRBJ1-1	CASSLQGDTEAFF	TGTGCCAGCAGCTTACAGGGTGACACTGAAGCTTTCTTT
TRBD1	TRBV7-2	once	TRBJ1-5	CASSAGTGFNQPQHF	TGTGCCAGCAGCGCCGGGACAGGGTTCAATCAGCCCCAGCATTTT
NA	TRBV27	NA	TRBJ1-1	CASTRTGKETEAFF	TGTGCCAGCACCCGAACAGGGAAAGAGACTGAAGCTTTCTTT
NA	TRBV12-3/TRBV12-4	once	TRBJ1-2	CASSFQVNYGYTF	TGTGCCAGCAGTTTTCAGGTTAACTATGGCTACACCTTC
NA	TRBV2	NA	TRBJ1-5	CASSGGGALSNQPQHF	TGTGCCAGCAGCGGCGGAGGGGCCCTCAGCAATCAGCCCCAGCATTTT
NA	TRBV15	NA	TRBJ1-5	CATSREQTNNQPQHF	TGTGCCACCAGCAGAGAACAGACAAACAATCAGCCCCAGCATTTT
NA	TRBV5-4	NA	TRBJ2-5	CASGEEETQYF	TGTGCCAGCGGCGAGGAAGAGACCCAGTACTTC
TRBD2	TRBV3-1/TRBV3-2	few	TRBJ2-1	CASSQRTGTRKARQFF	TGTGCCAGCAGCCAACGAACTGGGACTAGAAAGGCCCGACAGTTCTTC
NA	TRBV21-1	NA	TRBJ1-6	CASSKALDRTVRSPLHF	TGTGCCAGCAGCAAAGCTTTAGATCGGACAGTTCGTTCACCCCTCCACTTT
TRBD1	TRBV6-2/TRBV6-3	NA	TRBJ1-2	CASSSDRGPRTNYGYTF	TGTGCCAGCAGTTCAGACAGGGGGCCCAGGACTAACTATGGCTACACCTTC
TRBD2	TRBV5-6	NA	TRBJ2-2	CASSLDGRPPTGELFF	TGTGCCAGCAGCTTGGACGGGAGGCCCCCGACCGGGGAGCTGTTTTTT
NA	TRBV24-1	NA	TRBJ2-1	CATSAASLYGEQFF	TGTGCCACCAGTGCTGCTTCTCTGTACGGTGAGCAGTTCTTC
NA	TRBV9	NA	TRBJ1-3	CASSVGAVSGNTIYF	TGTGCCAGCAGCGTAGGGGCCGTCTCTGGAAACACCATATATTTT
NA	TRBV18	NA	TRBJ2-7	CASSPGTAGYEQYF	TGTGCCAGCTCACCGGGGACAGCGGGCTACGAGCAGTACTTC
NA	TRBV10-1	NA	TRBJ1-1	CASMTGKDTEAFF	TGCGCCAGCATGACAGGTAAAGACACTGAAGCTTTCTTT
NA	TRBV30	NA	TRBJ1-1	CAWSDRNTEAFF	TGTGCCTGGAGCGACAGGAACACTGAAGCTTTCTTT
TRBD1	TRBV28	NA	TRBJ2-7	CASRKTGTGEQYF	TGTGCCAGCAGGAAGACAGGGACGGGGGAGCAGTACTTC
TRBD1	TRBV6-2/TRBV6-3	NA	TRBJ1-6	CASSYHRDRADYKSPLHF	TGTGCCAGCAGTTACCACCGGGACAGGGCTGATTATAAATCACCCCTCCACTTT
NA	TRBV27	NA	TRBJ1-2	CASSFTPDAGGYTF	TGTGCCAGCAGTTTTACTCCAGACGCGGGTGGCTACACCTTC
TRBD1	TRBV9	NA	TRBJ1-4	CASSGGQGREKLFF	TGTGCCAGCAGCGGGGGACAGGGGCGGGAAAAACTGTTTTTT
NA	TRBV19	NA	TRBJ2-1	CASSIESHLGSYNEQFF	TGTGCCAGTAGTATAGAAAGCCATCTAGGCTCCTACAATGAGCAGTTCTTC
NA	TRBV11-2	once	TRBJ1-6	CASSLGNTGKNSPLHF	TGTGCCAGCAGCTTAGGTAATACAGGGAAGAATTCACCCCTCCACTTT
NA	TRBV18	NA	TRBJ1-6	CASSPDRIDYSPLHF	TGTGCCAGCTCACCCGACAGGATTGATTATTCACCCCTCCACTTT
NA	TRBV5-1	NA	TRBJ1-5	CASSLEGGSQPQHF	TGCGCCAGCAGCTTGGAAGGCGGAAGTCAGCCCCAGCATTTT
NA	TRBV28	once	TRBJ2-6	CATTKQGSGANVLTF	TGTGCCACCACGAAACAGGGCTCTGGGGCCAACGTCCTGACTTTC
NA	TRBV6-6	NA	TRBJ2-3	CASSYSTGLNTDTQYF	TGTGCCAGCAGTTACTCAACTGGGCTTAACACAGATACGCAGTATTTT
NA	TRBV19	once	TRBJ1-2	CASSTLTRADNYGYTF	TGTGCCAGTAGTACCCTGACGAGGGCAGATAACTATGGCTACACCTTC